What follows describes a single T cell receptor (beta chain). Antigen specificity is unknown. This record comes from a study of OX40 agonist ivuxolimab in advanced cancers. Study-level points and caveats: In the 0.1-3.0 mg/kg groups, partial responders showed among the lowest expansion.

V shed 5 bases and J shed 7 bases, with 18 bases lying between them. The CDR3 loop spans 14 amino acids. CDR1 is MNHEY, CDR2 SVGAGI, per germline. TCRdb's table, derived via immunoSEQ multiplex PCR, lists solely in-frame clones and lacks some. The sample lists approximately 40,000 clones; around 73% were seen once. This chain connects TRBV6-5 to TRBJ2-7, with D maybe TRBD2 (6 bases). This sequence was found in an adult with an advanced solid tumor such as melanoma, head and neck, liver or kidney cancer. Sequenced here: CD4+ or CD8+ T cells sorted from blood, sampled in a trial of the OX40 agonist ivuxolimab. The CDR3, as DNA: TGTGCCAGCAGTACGGGTCAGCTTGCGGGGGAGCAGTACTTC. This sequence encodes CASSTGQLAGEQYF.